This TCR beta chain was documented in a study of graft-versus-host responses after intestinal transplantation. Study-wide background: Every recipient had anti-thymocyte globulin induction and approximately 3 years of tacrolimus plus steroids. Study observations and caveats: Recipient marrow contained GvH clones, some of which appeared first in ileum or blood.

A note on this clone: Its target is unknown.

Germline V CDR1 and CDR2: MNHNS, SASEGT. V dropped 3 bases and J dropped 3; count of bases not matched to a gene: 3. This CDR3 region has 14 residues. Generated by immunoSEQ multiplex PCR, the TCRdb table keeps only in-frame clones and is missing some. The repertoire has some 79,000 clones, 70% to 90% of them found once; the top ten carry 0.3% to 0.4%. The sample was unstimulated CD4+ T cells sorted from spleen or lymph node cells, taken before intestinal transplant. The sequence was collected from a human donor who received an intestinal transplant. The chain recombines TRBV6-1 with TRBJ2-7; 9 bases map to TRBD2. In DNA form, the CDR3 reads TGTGCCAGCAGTGATAGCGGGGGCCTCTACGAGCAGTACTTC. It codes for CASSDSGGLYEQYF.